The 9 T cell receptor beta chains listed next were all sequenced from one sample in a study of T cells after yellow fever vaccination. MiXCR, applied by TCRdb to the 5' RACE reads, yields one record per CDR3 protein. Of 100,000 to 150,000 distinct CDR3 sequences detected, roughly 15% appear once; the ten largest clones hold 43%. Here the sequenced sample was CD8+ T cells sorted from PBMCs, taken 5 days after the yellow fever booster vaccination. The receptor source for this set is a man between 18 and 35 years old who received the YFV17D yellow fever vaccine.

This chain links TRBV29-1 with TRBJ2-7, with a weak D call TRBD2 (6 bases). V lost 6 bases and J lost 7, with 10 bases in between. The germline V gene encodes CDR1 SQVTM and CDR2 ANQGSEA. CDR3 length: 10 amino acids. The CDR3 protein is CSVGGAEQYF. The CDR3 DNA reads as TGCAGCGTGGGCGGGGCGGAGCAGTACTTC.

This clonotype has just a few counts. CDR3 in amino acids: CATSLGFERGRGISSEETQYF. In DNA form, the CDR3 reads TGTGCCACCAGCCTAGGGTTTGAGAGGGGTAGGGGCATCTCATCCGAGGAGACCCAGTACTTC. The chain uses TRBV24-1 and TRBJ2-5; D possibly matches TRBD1 or TRBD2 (5 bases each). Trimming left V 7 bases short and J 5 bases short, with 37 bases between. The CDR3 sequence is 21 residues long. CDR1 is KGHDR and CDR2 is SFDVKD in the germline V gene.

This clonotype has at least ten counts. The chain combines TRBV7-9 with TRBJ2-3; TRBD2 matches 9 bases. Germline V gene sequence: CDR1 SEHNR, CDR2 FQNEAQ (reference sequence). V gave up 3 bases and J gave up 2 bases; unmatched junction bases: 3. The CDR3 loop spans 15 amino acids. In nucleotides, the CDR3 is TGTGCCAGCAGCTTGGCGGGGGGGTTCACAGATACGCAGTATTTT. It specifies CASSLAGGFTDTQYF.

This chain connects TRBV4-1 to TRBJ1-6, with D perhaps TRBD1 (5 bases). Trimming stripped 4 bases from V and 10 bases from J, with 17 bases between. In germline, CDR1 is MGHRA, CDR2 YSYEKL. The CDR3 spans 15 residues. In DNA form, the CDR3 reads TGCGCCAGCAGCCTCCGAGGGGTTGGGGAATCACCCCTCCACTTT. Translation: CASSLRGVGESPLHF.

The rearrangement links TRBV20-1 to TRBJ2-5; D might be TRBD2 (6 bases). Germline-derived CDR1 and CDR2 are DFQATT and SNEGSKA (reference sequence). The CDR3 spans 13 residues. The germline V and J ends were trimmed by 3 bases and 1 base, with 9 bases remaining between them. DNA for the CDR3: TGCAGTGCTAGTATCGGGGGCCAAGAGACCCAGTACTTC. Amino acid sequence: CSASIGGQETQYF.

The gene calls are TRBV4-1 and TRBJ2-2; D is tentatively TRBD1 or TRBD2 (7 bases each). The germline CDR1 and CDR2 sequences are MGHRA and YSYEKL. V was clipped by 4 bases and J by 6 bases, with 12 bases between them. The CDR3 has 14 residues. Here the CDR3 DNA reads TGCGCCAGCAGCCCAGGGGGGGGAGCCGGGGAGCTGTTTTTT. This translates into CASSPGGGAGELFF.

The chain links TRBV19 to TRBJ1-1; 7 bases map to TRBD1. With V trimmed by 0 bases and J by 8 bases, 3 bases remained unmatched. The CDR3 covers 13 residues. CDR1 is LNHDA and CDR2 is SQIVND in the germline V gene (reference sequence). The CDR3 DNA follows: TGTGCCAGTAGTATAGAGCTGACAGGGGAAGCTTTCTTT. It translates to CASSIELTGEAFF.

This clonotype was seen only a few times. No DNA is shown, since the ends of the CDR3 on it are uncertain; the CDR3 is the one TCRdb lists. This sequence joins TRBV7-5 and TRBJ2-2; the table calls TRBD1, which could not be checked here. TRBV7-5 is an annotated pseudogene. 16 amino acids form the CDR3, both terminal residues included. The CDR3 region is CISVPRRRGAGGELFF.

The chain couples TRBV6-5 to TRBJ1-2; D is perhaps TRBD1 (5 bases). The CDR3 has 13 amino acids. V lost 2 bases and J lost 4, with 8 bases in between. Germline CDR1 MNHEY, CDR2 SVGAGI. CDR3 residues: CASSYDRIYGYTF. The CDR3 nucleotides read TGTGCCAGCAGTTACGACAGAATCTATGGCTACACCTTC.